The TCR beta chain under discussion was sequenced for a study of blood T cells in healthy people across ages. Primed by a sample-barcoded 5' primer and a J-beta primer mix, a second PCR proceeded for about 7 to 11 cycles. TCRdb reprocessed the 5' RACE reads with MiXCR, giving one entry per CDR3 protein. Among approximately 830,000 distinct CDR3 sequences listed, less than 80% were seen once. The sequencing input was blood. This sequence originates from a man aged 30 to 45 in good health.

CDR3 DNA: TGTGCCAGCAGTTACTCGGGTGGACACAATGAGCAGTTCTTC. Encoded protein: CASSYSGGHNEQFF. The gene calls are TRBV6-5 and TRBJ2-1; D not certain. This CDR3 has 14 amino acids. V was trimmed by 0 bases and J by 5 bases, leaving 8 bases between them. CDR1 and CDR2 (germline): MNHEY, SVGAGI.